This TCR beta chain was observed in a study of CD8+ T cells in alopecia areata. In the study overall: Severity of treated patients was scored by affected scalp percentage. The study's findings and limits: Tofacitinib produced a significant decrease in scalp clonality and in expanded CD8+ clones among the top 100.

Details on this clone: Antigen unknown.

With 4 bases clipped from V and 4 bases from J, the junction kept 8 bases outside the gene matches. Per germline, CDR1 SGHVS and CDR2 FQNEAQ. CDR3 size: 16 residues. Investigators isolated RNA and reverse transcribed it into cDNA to act as the sequencing template. Profiled with immunoSEQ multiplex PCR; TCRdb holds only in-frame clones, not every one. The sample yields over 95,000 clones, around 60% seen once. Treatment noted: oral pan-JAK inhibitor, 5-10 mg twice daily. This material consisted of CD8+ T cells sorted from blood, taken at week 4, from a patient treated with tofacitinib. The chain recombines TRBV7-8 with TRBJ2-3; 10 bases are a match to TRBD2. The TCR comes from a human donor with alopecia areata. The CDR3 loop is CASSYLVAGGPDTQYF. Written as DNA, the CDR3 is TGTGCCAGCAGCTATCTAGTAGCGGGAGGCCCAGATACGCAGTATTTT.